Following are 5 T cell receptor beta chains from one sample sequenced in a study of shared clonotypes between healthy human individuals. Sequencing used immunoSEQ multiplex PCR; TCRdb keeps in-frame clones, though not all of them. The table has 2.3 million or so clones, more than 85% seen once; the top ten hold 0.35% to 0.5%. Sample: naive CD4+ T cells from PBMCs. Subset described: CD45RA+ positively selected. These receptors were taken from a man in his late teens or twenties in good health. Some clones in this sample may be carry-over from other donors' samples.

This chain uses TRBV28 with TRBJ2-5, with 11 bases that match TRBD1. TRBJ2-7 explains the end of the DNA better; the J call may be wrong. Looked up from germline, CDR1 is MDHEN and CDR2 is SYDVKM. The CDR3 has 15 residues. The CDR3 protein is CASSVFGQGAVEQYF. CDR3 in DNA: TGTGCCAGCAGTGTGTTCGGACAGGGGGCGGTCGAGCAGTACTTC.

This chain joins TRBV11-2 and TRBJ1-1; tentative D call: TRBD1 (5 bases). The ends were cut back, 2 bases at V and 6 bases at J, with 19 bases in the middle. This CDR3 region has 16 residues. The germline V gene has CDR1 SGHAT and CDR2 FQNNGV. DNA for the CDR3: TGTGCCAGCAGCTTAAGAGCAAGACCAGGGATCGCTGAAGCTTTCTTT. Protein sequence: CASSLRARPGIAEAFF.

This clone was recorded once. The gene calls are TRBV15 and TRBJ2-7; no clear D. The CDR3 extends over 12 amino acids. Germline CDR1 reads LNHNV; CDR2 reads YYDKDF (reference sequence). V lost 3 bases and J 7 bases, leaving 10 bases between the germline ends. The CDR3 nucleotides are TGTGCCACCAGCAGCGCCCGCCGGGAGCAGTACTTC. Its protein product is CATSSARREQYF.

The chain carries TRBV30 and TRBJ2-5, with D perhaps matching TRBD1 (6 bases). V shed 5 bases and J shed 2 bases, with 12 bases lying between them. The CDR3 is 13 residues long. Germline V gene data show CDR1 as GTSNPN and CDR2 as SVGIG (reference sequence). CDR3 in amino acids: CAWDRQPQETQYF. CDR3 nucleotides: TGTGCCTGGGACAGGCAGCCTCAAGAGACCCAGTACTTC.

In the case of this clone: Other DNA sequences in this specimen translate into the identical CDR3. The chain has TRBV4-2 and TRBJ2-7; 12 bases align to TRBD2. CDR3 size: 15 residues. V trimming: 4 bases; J trimming: 3 bases; junction bases outside the gene matches: 4. Per germline, CDR1 LGHNA and CDR2 YNFKEQ. The DNA for the CDR3 is TGTGCCAGCAGCCTCTTACTAGCGGGAGGCTACGAGCAGTACTTC. Amino acids: CASSLLLAGGYEQYF.